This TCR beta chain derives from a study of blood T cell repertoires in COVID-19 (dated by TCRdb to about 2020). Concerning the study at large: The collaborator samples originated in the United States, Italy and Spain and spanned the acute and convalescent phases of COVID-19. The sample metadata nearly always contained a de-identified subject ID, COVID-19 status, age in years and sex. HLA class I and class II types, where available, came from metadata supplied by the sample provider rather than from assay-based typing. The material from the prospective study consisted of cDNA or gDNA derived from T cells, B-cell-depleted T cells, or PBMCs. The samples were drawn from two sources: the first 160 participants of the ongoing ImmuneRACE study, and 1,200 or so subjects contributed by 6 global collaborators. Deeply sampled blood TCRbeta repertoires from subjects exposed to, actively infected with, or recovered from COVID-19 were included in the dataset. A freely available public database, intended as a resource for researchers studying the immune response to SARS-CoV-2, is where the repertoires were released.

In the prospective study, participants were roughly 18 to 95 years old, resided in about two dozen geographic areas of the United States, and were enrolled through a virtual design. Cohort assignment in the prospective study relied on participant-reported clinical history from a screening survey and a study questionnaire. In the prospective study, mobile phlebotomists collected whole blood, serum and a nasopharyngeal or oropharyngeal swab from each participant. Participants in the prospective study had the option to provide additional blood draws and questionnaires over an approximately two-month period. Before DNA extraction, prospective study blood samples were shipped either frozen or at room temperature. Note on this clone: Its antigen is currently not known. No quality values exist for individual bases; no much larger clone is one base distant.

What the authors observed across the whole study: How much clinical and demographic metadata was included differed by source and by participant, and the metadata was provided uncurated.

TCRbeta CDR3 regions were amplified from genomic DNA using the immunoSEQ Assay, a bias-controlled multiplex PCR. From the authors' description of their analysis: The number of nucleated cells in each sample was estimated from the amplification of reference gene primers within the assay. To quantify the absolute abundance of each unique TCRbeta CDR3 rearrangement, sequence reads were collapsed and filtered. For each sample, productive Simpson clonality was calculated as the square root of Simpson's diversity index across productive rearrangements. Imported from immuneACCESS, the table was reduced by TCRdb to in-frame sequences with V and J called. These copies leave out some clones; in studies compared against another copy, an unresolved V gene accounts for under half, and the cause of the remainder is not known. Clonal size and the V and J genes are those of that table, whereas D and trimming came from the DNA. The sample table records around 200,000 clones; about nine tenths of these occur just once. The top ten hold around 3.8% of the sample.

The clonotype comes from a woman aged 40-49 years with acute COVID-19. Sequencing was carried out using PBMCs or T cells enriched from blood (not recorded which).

The nucleotides read TGTGCCAGCACCCCGAGGGGGCCCTACGAGCAGTACTTC. Its translation is CASTPRGPYEQYF. The chain links TRBV6-5 with TRBJ2-7; TRBD1 matches 7 bases in the middle. V has 7 bases trimmed and J has 2 bases trimmed; junction bases matching no gene number 5. CDR1 MNHEY and CDR2 SVGAGI are derived from the germline V gene. The CDR3 has 13 amino acids, counting the end cysteine and phenylalanine. Only CDR3 DNA is held: 39 bases, read in frame from base 1.